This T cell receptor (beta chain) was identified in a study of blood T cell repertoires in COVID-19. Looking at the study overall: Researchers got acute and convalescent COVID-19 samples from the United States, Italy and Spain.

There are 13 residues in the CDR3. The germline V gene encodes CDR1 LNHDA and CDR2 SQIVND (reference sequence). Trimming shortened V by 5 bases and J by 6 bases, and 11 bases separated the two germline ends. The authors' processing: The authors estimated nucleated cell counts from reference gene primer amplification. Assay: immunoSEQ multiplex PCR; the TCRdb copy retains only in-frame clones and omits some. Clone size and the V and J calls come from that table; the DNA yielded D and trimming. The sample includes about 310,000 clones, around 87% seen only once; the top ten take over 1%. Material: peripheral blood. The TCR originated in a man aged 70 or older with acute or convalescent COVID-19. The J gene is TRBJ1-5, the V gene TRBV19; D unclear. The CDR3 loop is CASSVRGSQPQHF. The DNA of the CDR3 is TGTGCCAGTAGTGTCCGGGGTAGTCAGCCCCAGCATTTT.